Listed below are T cell receptor beta chains from one sample, sequenced in a study of long-term antiretroviral therapy in people with HIV. Method: immunoSEQ multiplex PCR; TCRdb's copy keeps in-frame clones and lacks some. There are 34,000 or so clones in the sample; 80% to 90% occur only once, and more than 4.5% lies in the top ten. The sample in question was unsorted PBMCs, obtained just under 2.9 years before starting antiretroviral therapy. Every receptor here comes from a woman aged 25 to 39 with HIV. CDR3s include the opening cysteine and the closing phenylalanine or tryptophan. A D gene is named only where the DNA matches it firmly. Only part of the rows carry a size: once, few, many, or a class if the clone is expanded.

clone_size d_call j_call v_call cdr3_aa cdr3_nt
NA NA TRBJ1-1 TRBV5-1 CASSWGLNTEAFF TGCGCCAGCAGCTGGGGACTGAACACTGAAGCTTTCTTT
NA NA TRBJ1-1 TRBV10-1 CASSGDYTEAFF TGCGCCAGCAGTGGTGATTACACTGAAGCTTTCTTT
NA NA TRBJ2-2 TRBV27 CASSWGMGGELFF TGTGCCAGCAGTTGGGGTATGGGCGGGGAGCTGTTTTTT
medium-sized NA TRBJ2-7 TRBV4-2 CASSQEGEGEQYF TGTGCCAGCAGCCAAGAGGGAGAGGGCGAGCAGTACTTC
once NA TRBJ2-1 TRBV7-3 CASSLAGSYNEQFF TGTGCCAGCAGCTTAGCGGGGAGCTACAATGAGCAGTTCTTC
NA TRBD1 TRBJ2-5 TRBV4-2 CASSQDITGGGETQYF TGTGCCAGCAGCCAAGATATAACAGGGGGCGGGGAGACCCAGTACTTC
NA NA TRBJ1-2 TRBV6-1 CASSVKGSGYTF TGTGCCAGCAGTGTAAAGGGAAGTGGCTACACCTTC
NA TRBD2 TRBJ2-7 TRBV5-4 CASSWGWGGSSYEQYF TGTGCCAGCAGCTGGGGATGGGGAGGGAGCTCCTACGAGCAGTACTTC
NA NA TRBJ2-5 TRBV5-4 CASSSDPGETQYF TGTGCCAGCAGCTCAGACCCAGGAGAGACCCAGTACTTC
NA TRBD1 TRBJ2-1 TRBV4-2 CASSQDRVSYNEQFF TGTGCCAGCAGCCAGGACAGGGTCTCCTACAATGAGCAGTTCTTC
once TRBD1 TRBJ2-3 TRBV29-1 CSVGSGQGASDTQYF TGCAGCGTTGGTTCGGGACAGGGGGCCTCAGATACGCAGTATTTT
NA NA TRBJ1-2 TRBV6-4 CASSEAADPNYGYTF TGTGCCAGCAGTGAAGCGGCAGACCCTAACTATGGCTACACCTTC
NA NA TRBJ2-3 TRBV11-3 CASSSSPEDTQYF TGTGCCAGCAGCTCCTCCCCCGAAGATACGCAGTATTTT
NA TRBD1 TRBJ2-1 TRBV2 CASSGGQLYNEQFF TGTGCCAGCAGTGGGGGACAGCTATACAATGAGCAGTTCTTC
NA NA TRBJ1-5 TRBV27 CASSLGGVSNQPQHF TGTGCCAGCAGTTTAGGGGGGGTGAGCAATCAGCCCCAGCATTTT
once NA TRBJ1-2 TRBV6-5 CASTNGANGYTF TGTGCCAGCACCAACGGGGCTAATGGCTACACCTTC
NA NA TRBJ2-6 TRBV2 CASTSSGGALPFVSGANVLTF TGTGCCAGCACCTCGAGTGGGGGGGCTCTTCCCTTCGTCTCTGGGGCCAACGTCCTGACTTTC
NA NA TRBJ2-1 TRBV7-8 CASSLEWGIDEQFF TGTGCCAGCAGCTTAGAATGGGGTATCGATGAGCAGTTCTTC
NA NA TRBJ2-5 TRBV5-1 CASSLGQIQETQYF TGCGCCAGCAGCTTAGGACAGATTCAAGAGACCCAGTACTTC
NA NA TRBJ2-5 TRBV10-3 CAIRNEGGTQYF TGTGCCATCAGAAATGAAGGGGGGACCCAGTACTTC
once NA TRBJ1-3 TRBV14 CASSQAPDSGNTIYF TGTGCCAGCAGCCAAGCCCCAGACTCTGGAAACACCATATATTTT
once NA TRBJ1-1 TRBV10-3 CAISKGKNTEAFF TGTGCCATCAGTAAGGGGAAGAACACTGAAGCTTTCTTT
NA NA TRBJ2-7 TRBV25-1 CASSESGAYEQYF TGTGCCAGCAGTGAATCAGGCGCTTACGAGCAGTACTTC
NA NA TRBJ1-4 TRBV7-2 CASSLGGGTNEKLFF TGTGCCAGCAGCTTAGGGGGCGGAACTAATGAAAAACTGTTTTTT
NA NA TRBJ2-2 TRBV18 CASSPRGARNTGELFF TGTGCCAGCTCCCCCAGAGGGGCTCGGAACACCGGGGAGCTGTTTTTT
NA NA TRBJ2-5 TRBV30 CAWSALETQYF TGTGCCTGGAGTGCTTTAGAGACCCAGTACTTC
NA NA TRBJ2-3 TRBV30 CAWSAGKSTDTQYF TGTGCCTGGAGCGCCGGGAAAAGCACAGATACGCAGTATTTT
once TRBD1 TRBJ2-1 TRBV5-1 CASSPGQGASYNEQFF TGCGCCAGCAGCCCGGGACAGGGGGCTTCATACAATGAGCAGTTCTTC
NA NA TRBJ1-2 TRBV19 CASTLTVEPNYGYTF TGTGCCAGTACGTTGACAGTCGAACCCAACTATGGCTACACCTTC
once TRBD2 TRBJ2-6 TRBV7-8 CASSSRGGGLTSGANVLTF TGTGCCAGCAGTTCCCGCGGCGGGGGGCTTACTTCTGGGGCCAACGTCCTGACTTTC
NA NA TRBJ1-3 TRBV6-1 CASSDGLLSGNTIYF TGTGCCAGCAGTGACGGACTCCTCTCTGGAAACACCATATATTTT
NA NA TRBJ1-4 TRBV11-2 CASSLFGPATNEKLFF TGTGCCAGCAGCTTATTTGGGCCTGCAACTAATGAAAAACTGTTTTTT
NA TRBD2 TRBJ2-5 TRBV7-2 CASSYPRVGTTKETQYF TGTGCCAGCAGCTACCCCAGGGTCGGGACTACGAAAGAGACCCAGTACTTC
NA NA TRBJ1-5 TRBV27 CASSSAGRQPQHF TGTGCCAGCAGTTCGGCGGGGAGGCAGCCCCAGCATTTT
NA NA TRBJ1-6 TRBV7-9 CASTTVTGSPLHF TGTGCCAGTACGACAGTAACAGGCTCACCCCTCCACTTT
few TRBD1 TRBJ1-6 TRBV19 CASSIKVDRVTSPLHF TGTGCCAGTAGTATTAAGGTGGACAGGGTTACTTCACCCCTCCACTTT
NA NA TRBJ2-5 TRBV4-1 CASSLSPMGQETQYF TGCGCCAGCAGCCTTTCACCCATGGGCCAAGAGACCCAGTACTTC
NA NA TRBJ1-5 TRBV2 CASSEARQPQHF TGTGCCAGCAGTGAGGCGCGTCAGCCCCAGCATTTT
once NA TRBJ1-1 TRBV2 CASRLEQNTEAFF TGTGCCAGCAGGTTGGAACAGAACACTGAAGCTTTCTTT
NA NA TRBJ1-1 TRBV5-1 CASSLAQTNTEAFF TGCGCCAGCAGCTTGGCCCAAACGAACACTGAAGCTTTCTTT
few TRBD2 TRBJ2-7 TRBV6-1 CASITRGKYEQYF TGTGCCAGCATCACGCGGGGGAAGTACGAGCAGTACTTC
NA NA TRBJ1-1 TRBV5-1 CASSYGRVVLSEAFF TGCGCCAGCAGCTATGGACGGGTCGTGTTATCTGAAGCTTTCTTT
NA NA TRBJ1-2 TRBV15 CATSRDPSGEDYTF TGTGCCACCAGCAGAGATCCCTCCGGGGAAGACTACACCTTC
NA TRBD1 TRBJ2-7 TRBV19 CASRCEQGLSYEQYF TGTGCCAGTAGGTGCGAACAGGGGTTATCCTACGAGCAGTACTTC
NA NA TRBJ1-2 TRBV27 CASSFKGIGYTF TGTGCCAGCAGTTTTAAGGGGATCGGCTACACCTTC
NA NA TRBJ1-4 TRBV5-1 CASSNNGNFNEKLFF TGCGCCAGCAGCAACAACGGGAACTTTAATGAAAAACTGTTTTTT
NA NA TRBJ2-2 TRBV5-1 CASSLLTQNTGELFF TGCGCCAGCAGCTTGTTGACTCAGAACACCGGGGAGCTGTTTTTT
NA NA TRBJ1-6 TRBV2 CASSEGEQGNYNSPLHF TGTGCCAGCAGTGAAGGAGAGCAGGGGAACTATAATTCACCCCTCCACTTT
NA TRBD1 TRBJ1-4 TRBV6-1 CASSKDRVGEKLFF TGTGCCAGCAGCAAGGACAGGGTGGGTGAAAAACTGTTTTTT